This is a list of T cell receptor beta chains from one sample in a study of T cell responses to AZD1222 COVID-19 vaccine. Assay used: immunoSEQ multiplex PCR; TCRdb lists only in-frame clones, some missing. Of approximately 120,000 clones listed, nearly 95% are singletons. The material sequenced was peripheral blood, taken on day 0 of AZD1222 vaccination. Receptors originate from an adult in good health. CDR3s include the opening cysteine and the closing phenylalanine or tryptophan. Fields, in order: CDR3 DNA, CDR3 protein, D gene, J gene, V gene, clone size. The D gene is left open where the match is weak. The size field is filled for only some rows; it gives once, few, many or a size class.

CDR3nt: TGTGCCAGCAGTACCGGGACGGATCAGCCCCAGCATTTT; CDR3aa: CASSTGTDQPQHF; d_gene: NA; j_gene: TRBJ1-5; v_gene: TRBV12-3/TRBV12-4; abundance: NA
CDR3nt: TGTGCCAGCAGCTTGGGCGGGACTTTTAGCTCCTACGAGCAGTACTTC; CDR3aa: CASSLGGTFSSYEQYF; d_gene: NA; j_gene: TRBJ2-7; v_gene: TRBV5-6; abundance: NA
CDR3nt: TGTGCCAGCAGTTTACAGGGGTGGTCCACTGAAGCTTTCTTT; CDR3aa: CASSLQGWSTEAFF; d_gene: TRBD1; j_gene: TRBJ1-1; v_gene: TRBV6-5; abundance: NA
CDR3nt: TGTGCCACCAGCAGATTTGGGGAGGGTCCAAACCATGAGACCCAGTACTTC; CDR3aa: CATSRFGEGPNHETQYF; d_gene: TRBD2; j_gene: TRBJ2-5; v_gene: TRBV15; abundance: NA
CDR3nt: TGCGCCAGCAGCTCCGGGACCTATGGCTACACCTTC; CDR3aa: CASSSGTYGYTF; d_gene: NA; j_gene: TRBJ1-2; v_gene: TRBV5-1; abundance: NA
CDR3nt: TGTGCCAGCAGTTACCACTACAGGGGCACTGAAGCTTTCTTT; CDR3aa: CASSYHYRGTEAFF; d_gene: TRBD1; j_gene: TRBJ1-1; v_gene: TRBV6-5; abundance: NA
CDR3nt: TGCGCCAGCAGCTTGAGTGGGGGACACTACGAGCAGTACTTC; CDR3aa: CASSLSGGHYEQYF; d_gene: NA; j_gene: TRBJ2-7; v_gene: TRBV5-1; abundance: NA
CDR3nt: TGTGCCTGGAGCCAAGAACGGGGAGGGGGCTACACCTTC; CDR3aa: CAWSQERGGGYTF; d_gene: NA; j_gene: TRBJ1-2; v_gene: TRBV30; abundance: NA
CDR3nt: TGTGCCAGCAGCGACCCCCCAGGGTTAGGGAACACTGAAGCTTTCTTT; CDR3aa: CASSDPPGLGNTEAFF; d_gene: NA; j_gene: TRBJ1-1; v_gene: TRBV13; abundance: few
CDR3nt: TGTGCCAGCAGCGTAGAGGGGGCGCCAGATACGCAGTATTTT; CDR3aa: CASSVEGAPDTQYF; d_gene: TRBD1; j_gene: TRBJ2-3; v_gene: TRBV9; abundance: NA
CDR3nt: TGTGCCAGAGGGGGGCTAACGGAGGAGCAGTTCTTC; CDR3aa: CARGGLTEEQFF; d_gene: NA; j_gene: TRBJ2-1; v_gene: TRBV2; abundance: NA
CDR3nt: TGTGCCAGCAGTGAAGGCACAGGGGAAACTGAAGCTTTCTTT; CDR3aa: CASSEGTGETEAFF; d_gene: TRBD1; j_gene: TRBJ1-1; v_gene: TRBV6-1; abundance: NA
CDR3nt: TGTGCCAGCAGCTTAGTATCGGGACAGAGCTATGGCTACACCTTC; CDR3aa: CASSLVSGQSYGYTF; d_gene: TRBD1; j_gene: TRBJ1-2; v_gene: TRBV11-2; abundance: NA
CDR3nt: TGTGCCAGCAGCGCAAATGGTATCTGCACCTTC; CDR3aa: CASSANGICTF; d_gene: NA; j_gene: TRBJ1-2; v_gene: TRBV5-6; abundance: NA
CDR3nt: TGCAGTGCTAGAGTCAGGACTGAAGCTTTCTTT; CDR3aa: CSARVRTEAFF; d_gene: NA; j_gene: TRBJ1-1; v_gene: TRBV20-1; abundance: NA
CDR3nt: TGTGCCAGCAGCTTAATGGGGCGCCGCCACCAAGAGACCCAGTACTTC; CDR3aa: CASSLMGRRHQETQYF; d_gene: NA; j_gene: TRBJ2-5; v_gene: TRBV7-3; abundance: NA
CDR3nt: TGTGCCAGCAGCGTAGAAGGCTATAATGAAAAACTGTTTTTT; CDR3aa: CASSVEGYNEKLFF; d_gene: NA; j_gene: TRBJ1-4; v_gene: TRBV9; abundance: NA
CDR3nt: TGCGCCAGCAGCCAAGCCCAGACAAGGCTGTTTTTT; CDR3aa: CASSQAQTRLFF; d_gene: NA; j_gene: TRBJ1-4; v_gene: TRBV4-1; abundance: NA
CDR3nt: TGTGCCAGCAGCTTAGCGGTGGGGGACACTGAAGCTTTCTTT; CDR3aa: CASSLAVGDTEAFF; d_gene: NA; j_gene: TRBJ1-1; v_gene: TRBV5-5; abundance: NA
CDR3nt: TGTGCCAGCAGTAGGACAGGGGTAGGGGATCAGCCCCAGCATTTT; CDR3aa: CASSRTGVGDQPQHF; d_gene: TRBD1; j_gene: TRBJ1-5; v_gene: TRBV6-5; abundance: few
CDR3nt: TGCGCCAGCAGCCTAGGACCGGCCCTGAACACTGAAGCTTTCTTT; CDR3aa: CASSLGPALNTEAFF; d_gene: NA; j_gene: TRBJ1-1; v_gene: TRBV5-1; abundance: NA
CDR3nt: TGCAGTGCTAGTGACTGGTTACAAGAGACCCAGTACTTC; CDR3aa: CSASDWLQETQYF; d_gene: NA; j_gene: TRBJ2-5; v_gene: TRBV20-1; abundance: NA
CDR3nt: TGTGCCAGTAGTATAGCGGGGAATCAGCCCCAGCATTTT; CDR3aa: CASSIAGNQPQHF; d_gene: NA; j_gene: TRBJ1-5; v_gene: TRBV19; abundance: NA